Described below is a single TCR beta chain sequence and its context. The antigen remains undetermined. Samples underwent the assay at deep level. The table came from immunoSEQ multiplex PCR; TCRdb's copy has only in-frame clones and leaves some out. The sample yields 760,000 or so clones, 90% to 97% seen once. This sample is drawn from a study of shared clonotypes between healthy human individuals. Study-wide context: CD4 naive cells filled three plates per donor, CD4 memory three, CD8 naive two and CD8 memory one.

Germline loops: CDR1 MDHEN, CDR2 SYDVKM. The CDR3 runs to 13 residues. The V and J ends lost 2 bases and 7 bases respectively, with 12 bases between them. Positively selected for CCR7, the CD45RO-negative cells used as naive CD8 cells excluded terminally differentiated effector memory CD45RA+ cells. Study-wide findings and caveats: Among donors, sharing of clonotypes was expected to be affected by sequencing depth.

The rearrangement joins TRBV28 to TRBJ2-7; D unclear. The specimen sequenced was naive CD8+ T cells sorted from blood. The receptor was derived from a young man in good health. The DNA of the CDR3 is TGTGCCAGCAGTTTACTCTCCCCCCTGGAGCAGTACTTC. The encoded protein is CASSLLSPLEQYF.